Sequencing of this TCR beta chain was carried out in a study of T cells in Graves' hyperthyroidism and ophthalmopathy. Disease duration under 2 months; hyperthyroidism patients were aged 18 to 65. For the diagnoses, clinical symptoms, serum thyroxine and TRAb, thyroid ultrasound and orbital computed tomography were used. About this clonotype itself: Its antigen is as yet unknown.

Overall study findings and caveats: From stable hyperthyroidism, ophthalmopathy was set apart by a 13 V-J model.

It was RNA transcripts that yielded the amplified TCR beta CDR3 regions. During a first-round RT-PCR of the TCR CDR3, the HTBI primer set was used. TCRdb passed the multiplex PCR reads through MiXCR, listing each CDR3 protein once. This table has some 510,000 distinct CDR3 sequences, approximately 44% appearing once. Germline values: CDR1 SQVTM, CDR2 ANQGSEA. The V end was cut by 6 bases, the J end by 5 bases, with 13 bases between. This CDR3 is built from 12 residues. The sequenced material came from peripheral blood or thyroid tissue (not recorded which). This sequence originates from a woman aged 18-35 years with Graves' hyperthyroidism. The rearrangement joins TRBV29-1 to TRBJ1-1; tentatively, D is TRBD1 (6 bases). CDR3 bases: TGCAGCGTACAGGGTAAGAGTACTGAAGCTTTCTTT. It is translated as CSVQGKSTEAFF.